This TCR beta chain is from a study of blood T cell repertoires in COVID-19. Overall study: The cDNA or gDNA used as material had been derived from T cells, B-cell-depleted T cells, or PBMCs.

Profiling relied on immunoSEQ multiplex PCR, and the TCRdb table lists in-frame clones only, not all of them. The data hold just under 300,000 clones, with around 84% observed a single time. The specimen sequenced was peripheral blood. The receptor's source is a man in his 70s with acute or convalescent COVID-19.

CDR3 bases: TGTGCCAGCAGTGTGGGACTTGGCAATCAGCCCCAGCATTTT. Its protein is CASSVGLGNQPQHF. The chain employs TRBV2 and TRBJ1-5; the D gene is possibly TRBD1 (5 bases). Germline values: CDR1 SNHLY, CDR2 FYNNEI. Trimming took 4 bases from V and 2 from J, leaving 9 bases between them. The CDR3 sequence is 14 residues long.